This T cell receptor (beta chain) was sequenced in a study of shared clonotypes between healthy human individuals. Naive CD8 cells lacked CD45RO, underwent positive selection for CCR7 and left out terminally differentiated effector memory CD45RA+ cells. Sequenced by immunoSEQ multiplex PCR; TCRdb stores in-frame clones only, minus some. Of 2 million or so clones in the sample, 85% to 95% were seen once. The CDR3 totals 14 residues. Trimming left V 0 bases short and J 2 bases short, with 8 bases between. Germline values: CDR1 SGDLS, CDR2 YYNGEE. The sequence derives from a man between 18 and 35 years old in good health. The chain uses TRBV9 and TRBJ1-2; no firm D call. The sequenced sample consisted of naive CD8+ T cells sorted from blood. The CDR3 DNA sequence: TGTGCCAGCAGCGTAGAGGCTGGGAACTATGGCTACACCTTC. It yields the protein CASSVEAGNYGYTF. Full variable domain (rest looked up from reference TRBV9 and TRBJ1-2): DSGVTQTPKHLITATGQRVTLRCSPRSGDLSVYWYQQSLDQGLQFLIQYYNGEERAKGNILERFSAQQFPDLHSELNLSSLELGDSALYFCASSVEAGNYGYTFGSGTRLTVV.